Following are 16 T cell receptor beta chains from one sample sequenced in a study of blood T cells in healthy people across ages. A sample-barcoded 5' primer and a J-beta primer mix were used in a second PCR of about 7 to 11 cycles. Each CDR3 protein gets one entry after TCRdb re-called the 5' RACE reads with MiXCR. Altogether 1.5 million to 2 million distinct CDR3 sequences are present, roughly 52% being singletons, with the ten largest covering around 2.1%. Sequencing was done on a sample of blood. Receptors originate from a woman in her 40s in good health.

The DNA for the CDR3 is TGTGCCACCAGCAGATCCCCGGCGGAGACCCAGTTCTTC. It is translated as CATSRSPAETQFF. The rearrangement uses TRBV15 and TRBJ2-1; unclear D gene. The V and J ends lost 2 bases and 13 bases respectively, with 15 bases between them. Germline lookup yields CDR1 LNHNV and CDR2 YYDKDF (reference sequence). The CDR3 covers 13 residues.

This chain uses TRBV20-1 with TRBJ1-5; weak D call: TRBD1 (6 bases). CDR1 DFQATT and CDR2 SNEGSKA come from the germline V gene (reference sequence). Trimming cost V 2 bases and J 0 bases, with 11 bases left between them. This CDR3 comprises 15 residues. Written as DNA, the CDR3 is TGCAGTGCTAGAACTCCAGGGGTTAGCAATCAGCCCCAGCATTTT. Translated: CSARTPGVSNQPQHF.

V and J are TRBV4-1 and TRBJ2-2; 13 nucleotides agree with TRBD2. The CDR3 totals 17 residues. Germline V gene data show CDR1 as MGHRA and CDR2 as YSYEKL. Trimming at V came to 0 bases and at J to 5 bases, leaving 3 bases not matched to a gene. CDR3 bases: TGCGCCAGCAGCCAAGAAAGGACTAGCGGGGGAACCGGGGAGCTGTTTTTT. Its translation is CASSQERTSGGTGELFF.

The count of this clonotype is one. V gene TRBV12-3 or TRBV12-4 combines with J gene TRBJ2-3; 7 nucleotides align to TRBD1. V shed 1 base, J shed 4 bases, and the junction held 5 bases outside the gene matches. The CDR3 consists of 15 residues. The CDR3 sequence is CASSLVQGVADTQYF. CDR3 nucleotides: TGTGCCAGCAGTTTAGTCCAGGGGGTGGCAGATACGCAGTATTTT.

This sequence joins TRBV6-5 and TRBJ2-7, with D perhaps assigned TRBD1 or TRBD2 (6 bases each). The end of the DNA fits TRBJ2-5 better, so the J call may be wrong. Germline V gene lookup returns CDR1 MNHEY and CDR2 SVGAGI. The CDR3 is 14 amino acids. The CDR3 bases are TGTGCCAGCAGTCGGGACACCGGGGGAGAGACCCAGTACTTC. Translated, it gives CASSRDTGGETQYF.

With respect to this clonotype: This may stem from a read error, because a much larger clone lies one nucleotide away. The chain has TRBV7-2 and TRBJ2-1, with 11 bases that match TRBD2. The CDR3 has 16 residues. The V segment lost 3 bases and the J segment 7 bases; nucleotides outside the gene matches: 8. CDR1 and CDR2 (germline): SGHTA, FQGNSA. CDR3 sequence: CASSLGSSGGQNEQFF. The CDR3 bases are TGTGCCAGCAGCTTGGGCTCTAGCGGGGGGCAGAATGAGCAGTTCTTC.

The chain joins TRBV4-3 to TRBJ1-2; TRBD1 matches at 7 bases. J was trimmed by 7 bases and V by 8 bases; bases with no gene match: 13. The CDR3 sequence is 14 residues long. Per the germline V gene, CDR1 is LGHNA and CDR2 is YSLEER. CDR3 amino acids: CASGRDSYVIGYTF. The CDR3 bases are TGCGCCAGCGGGCGGGACAGTTATGTTATTGGCTACACCTTC.

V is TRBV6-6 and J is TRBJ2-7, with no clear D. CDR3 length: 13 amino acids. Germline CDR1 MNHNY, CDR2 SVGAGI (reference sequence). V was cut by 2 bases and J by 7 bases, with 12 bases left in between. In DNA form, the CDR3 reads TGTGCCAGCAGTTACGATAACACGTATGAGCAGTACTTC. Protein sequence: CASSYDNTYEQYF.

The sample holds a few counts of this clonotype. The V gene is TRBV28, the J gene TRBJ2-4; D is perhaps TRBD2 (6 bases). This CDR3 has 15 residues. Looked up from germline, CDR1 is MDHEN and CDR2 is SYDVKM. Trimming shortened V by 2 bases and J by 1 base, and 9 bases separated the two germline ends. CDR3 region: CASSLGGKAKNIQYF. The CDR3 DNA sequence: TGTGCCAGCAGTTTAGGAGGGAAGGCCAAAAACATTCAGTACTTC.

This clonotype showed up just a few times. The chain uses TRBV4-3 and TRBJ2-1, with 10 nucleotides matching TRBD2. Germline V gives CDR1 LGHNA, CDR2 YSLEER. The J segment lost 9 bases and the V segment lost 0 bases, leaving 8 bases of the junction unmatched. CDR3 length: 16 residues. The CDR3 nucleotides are TGCGCCAGCAGCCAAGATTCCAGCGGGGGGGCGAGTGAGCAGTTCTTC. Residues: CASSQDSSGGASEQFF.

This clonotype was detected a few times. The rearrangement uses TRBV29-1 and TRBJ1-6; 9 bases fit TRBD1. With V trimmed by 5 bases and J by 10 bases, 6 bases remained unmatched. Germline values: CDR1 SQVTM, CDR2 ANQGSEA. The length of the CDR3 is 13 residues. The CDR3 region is CSVKTGGSSPLHF. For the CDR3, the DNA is TGCAGCGTTAAAACAGGGGGCTCATCACCCCTCCACTTT.

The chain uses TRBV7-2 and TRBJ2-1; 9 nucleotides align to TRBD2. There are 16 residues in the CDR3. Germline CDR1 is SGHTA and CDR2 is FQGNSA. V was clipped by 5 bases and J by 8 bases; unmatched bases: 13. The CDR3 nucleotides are TGTGCCAGCAGCCGAGACGGTGGCGGGGGGGCACATGAGCAGTTCTTC. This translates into CASSRDGGGGAHEQFF.

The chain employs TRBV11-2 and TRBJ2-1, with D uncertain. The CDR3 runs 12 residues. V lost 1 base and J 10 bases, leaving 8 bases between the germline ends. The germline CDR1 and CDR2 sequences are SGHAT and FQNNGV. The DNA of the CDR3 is TGTGCCAGCAGCTTAGGGGTTTGGGAGCAGTTCTTC. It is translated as CASSLGVWEQFF.

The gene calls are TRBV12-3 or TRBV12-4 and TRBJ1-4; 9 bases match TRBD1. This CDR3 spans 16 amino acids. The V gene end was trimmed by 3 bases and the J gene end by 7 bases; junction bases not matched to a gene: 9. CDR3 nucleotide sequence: TGTGCCAGCAGTTTGACTACAGGGGGCGCAGGTGAAAAACTGTTTTTT. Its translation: CASSLTTGGAGEKLFF.

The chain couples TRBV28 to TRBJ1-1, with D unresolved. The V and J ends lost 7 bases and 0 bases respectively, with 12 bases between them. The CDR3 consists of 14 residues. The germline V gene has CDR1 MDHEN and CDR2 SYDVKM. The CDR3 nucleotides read TGTGCCAGCATCCTTGGGAGAATGAACACTGAAGCTTTCTTT. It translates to CASILGRMNTEAFF. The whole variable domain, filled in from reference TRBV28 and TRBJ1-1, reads DVKVTQSSRYLVKRTGEKVFLECVQDMDHENMFWYRQDPGLGLRLIYFSYDVKMKEKGDIPEGYSVSREKKERFSLILESASTNQTSMYLCASILGRMNTEAFFGQGTRLTVV.

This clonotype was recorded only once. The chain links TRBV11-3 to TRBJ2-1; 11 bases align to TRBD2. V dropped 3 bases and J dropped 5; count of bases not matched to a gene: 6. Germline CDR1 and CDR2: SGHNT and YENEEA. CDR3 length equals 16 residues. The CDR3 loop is CASSFSLLAGDNEQFF. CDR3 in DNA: TGTGCCAGCAGCTTTTCCCTACTAGCGGGGGACAATGAGCAGTTCTTC.